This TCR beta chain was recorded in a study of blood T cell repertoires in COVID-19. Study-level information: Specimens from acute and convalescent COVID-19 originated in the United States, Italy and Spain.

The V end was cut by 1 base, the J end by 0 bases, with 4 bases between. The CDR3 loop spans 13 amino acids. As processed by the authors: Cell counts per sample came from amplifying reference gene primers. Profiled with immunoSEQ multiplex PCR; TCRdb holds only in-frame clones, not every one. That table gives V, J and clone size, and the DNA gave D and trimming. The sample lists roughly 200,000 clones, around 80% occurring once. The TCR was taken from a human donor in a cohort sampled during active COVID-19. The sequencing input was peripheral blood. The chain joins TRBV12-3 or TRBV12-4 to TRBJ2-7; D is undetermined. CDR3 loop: CASSLGASYEQYF. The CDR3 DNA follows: TGTGCCAGCAGTTTAGGGGCCTCCTACGAGCAGTACTTC.